The following is a TCR beta chain sequence with its context. Its antigen is still unknown. The data are from a study of CD8+ T cells in alopecia areata. V was trimmed by 2 bases and J by 11 bases, leaving 10 bases between them. This CDR3 has 12 amino acids. Germline V CDR1 and CDR2: PRHDT, FYEKMQ (reference sequence). Points from the study as a whole: In scalp and blood, many expanded lesional clones persisted during tofacitinib. Affected lesional scalp, above all in alopecia totalis/universalis, was more clonal than normal scalp.

As to treatment: oral pan-JAK inhibitor, 5-10 mg twice daily. Sequencing templates came from extracted RNA that was reverse transcribed into cDNA. Generated by immunoSEQ multiplex PCR, the TCRdb table keeps only in-frame clones and is missing some. The sample contains 170,000 or so clones, 58% of which appear only once. This clonotype was obtained from a human donor with alopecia areata. The chain combines TRBV13 with TRBJ2-4; D is perhaps TRBD2 (5 bases). The source was CD8+ T cells sorted from blood, collected at week 24, from a patient treated with tofacitinib. Written as DNA, the CDR3 is TGTGCCAGCAGCTTAAGTAGAGGGTTTCAGTACTTC. Translating gives CASSLSRGFQYF. Together with reference TRBV13 and TRBJ2-4, the CDR3 gives the full variable domain: AAGVIQSPRHLIKEKRETATLKCYPIPRHDTVYWYQQGPGQDPQFLISFYEKMQSDKGSIPDRFSAQQFSDYHSELNMSSLELGDSALYFCASSLSRGFQYFGAGTRLSVL.